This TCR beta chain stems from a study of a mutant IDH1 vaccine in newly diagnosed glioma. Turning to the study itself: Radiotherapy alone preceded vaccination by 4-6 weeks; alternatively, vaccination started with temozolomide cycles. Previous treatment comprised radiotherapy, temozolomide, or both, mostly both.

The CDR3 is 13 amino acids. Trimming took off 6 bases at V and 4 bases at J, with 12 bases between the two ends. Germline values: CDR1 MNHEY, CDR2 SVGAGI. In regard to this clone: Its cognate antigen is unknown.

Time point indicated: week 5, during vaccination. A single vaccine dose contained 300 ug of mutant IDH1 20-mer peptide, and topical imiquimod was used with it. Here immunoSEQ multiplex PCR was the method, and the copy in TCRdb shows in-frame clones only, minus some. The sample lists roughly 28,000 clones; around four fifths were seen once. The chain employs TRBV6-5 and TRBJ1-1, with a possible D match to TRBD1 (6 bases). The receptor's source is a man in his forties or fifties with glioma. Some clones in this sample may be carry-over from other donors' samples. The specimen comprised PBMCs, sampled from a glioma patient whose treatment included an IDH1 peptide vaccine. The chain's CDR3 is CASSQQGSTEAFF. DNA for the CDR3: TGTGCCAGCAGCCAACAGGGTTCCACTGAAGCTTTCTTT.